Each of the 16 T cell receptor beta chains below was sequenced from the same sample in a study of T cells in Graves' hyperthyroidism and ophthalmopathy. RNA transcripts gave rise to amplified TCR beta CDR3 regions. Primed by the HTBI set, a first-round RT-PCR was run on the TCR CDR3. TCRdb ran MiXCR on the multiplex PCR reads and lists one entry per CDR3 protein. The repertoire includes 500,000 to 650,000 distinct CDR3 sequences, more than 12% of them detected once, and approximately 12% sits in the top ten. The source material was blood. The receptors here all came from a woman aged 45-60 years with Graves' ophthalmopathy.

The CDR3 bases are TGTGCCACAATCCCCGGGAGTAGTGGGGAGCAGTTCTTC. It specifies CATIPGSSGEQFF. V and J are TRBV6-1 and TRBJ2-1, with a weak D call TRBD2 (6 bases). There are 13 residues in the CDR3. V shed 10 bases and J shed 10 bases, with 20 bases lying between them. The germline V gene encodes CDR1 MNHNS and CDR2 SASEGT.

Of note for this clonotype: This may stem from a read error, because a much larger clone lies one nucleotide away. The chain joins TRBV20-1 to TRBJ2-1, with D perhaps being TRBD1 or TRBD2 (5 bases each). The DNA end favors TRBJ2-7, so the J call may be wrong. CDR3 size: 18 residues. Looked up from germline, CDR1 is DFQATT and CDR2 is SNEGSKA (reference sequence). The CDR3 loop reads CSARDLLRRDGSYNEQYF. CDR3 in DNA: TGCAGTGCTAGAGATCTCCTACGTCGGGACGGCTCCTACAATGAGCAGTACTTC.

The chain joins TRBV5-1 to TRBJ2-3, with TRBD2 identical over 11 bases. Trimming at V came to 1 base and at J to 4 bases, leaving 20 bases not matched to a gene. CDR1 SGHRS and CDR2 YFSETQ come from the germline V gene. CDR3 length: 21 amino acids. The CDR3 region has the DNA TGCGCCAGCAGCTTGCACCCAATGGCGCCTAGCGGGAGGCCGGGCGCAGATACGCAGTATTTT. Its protein is CASSLHPMAPSGRPGADTQYF.

The J gene is TRBJ2-3, the V gene TRBV4-1; 11 bases match TRBD2. Germline V gives CDR1 MGHRA, CDR2 YSYEKL. This CDR3 has 14 residues. After removal of 6 bases from V and 7 bases from J, the junction contained 6 bases not matched to a gene. The DNA of the CDR3 is TGCGCCAGCAGAGTAGCGGGAGGGCCTCATACGCAGTATTTT. Translation: CASRVAGGPHTQYF.

This chain connects TRBV12-3 or TRBV12-4 to TRBJ1-1; a weak D match, TRBD1 (5 bases). V was pared by 3 bases and J by 1 base, with 9 bases between. The CDR3 has 14 residues. The CDR3 reads CASSFAGGNTEAFF. The CDR3, as DNA: TGTGCCAGCAGTTTTGCGGGGGGGAACACTGAAGCTTTCTTT.

This clonotype was observed a handful of times. The chain joins TRBV3-1 to TRBJ1-5, with D perhaps matching TRBD1 (5 bases). The germline V and J ends were trimmed by 0 bases and 7 bases, with 10 bases remaining between them. The length of the CDR3 is 14 residues. Germline V gene data show CDR1 as LGHDT and CDR2 as YNNKEL (reference sequence). CDR3 residues: CASSQDPGKQPQHF. The CDR3 DNA sequence: TGTGCCAGCAGCCAAGATCCAGGGAAGCAGCCCCAGCATTTT.

This clonotype was seen ten or more times. The CDR3 protein is CASNPAGTTYEQYF. For the CDR3, the DNA is TGTGCCAGCAACCCGGCAGGGACAACCTACGAGCAGTACTTC. The rearrangement joins TRBV6-1 to TRBJ2-7; possible D gene TRBD1, 6 bases. Germline CDR1 MNHNS, CDR2 SASEGT. CDR3 length equals 14 residues. Trimming shortened V by 7 bases and J by 2 bases, and 15 bases separated the two germline ends.

This clonotype came up many times. The chain combines TRBV7-2 with TRBJ1-1; D not resolved. CDR3 length: 15 residues. Trimming left V 2 bases short and J 0 bases short, with 10 bases between. CDR1 and CDR2 (germline): SGHTA, FQGNSA. The CDR3 DNA sequence: TGTGCCAGCAGCTTACAGGTCGGAATGAACACTGAAGCTTTCTTT. Its translation is CASSLQVGMNTEAFF. Together with reference TRBV7-2 and TRBJ1-1, the CDR3 gives the full variable domain: GAGVSQSPSNKVTEKGKDVELRCDPISGHTALYWYRQSLGQGLEFLIYFQGNSAPDKSGLPSDRFSAERTGGSVSTLTIQRTQQEDSAVYLCASSLQVGMNTEAFFGQGTRLTVV.

This clonotype has more than one count but fewer than ten. The rearrangement uses TRBV5-1 and TRBJ1-2; 8 bases align to TRBD1. CDR3 size: 16 residues. Germline CDR1 SGHRS, CDR2 YFSETQ. With V trimmed by 0 bases and J by 4 bases, 8 bases remained unmatched. The CDR3 sequence: CASSLVAQGAFYGYTF. CDR3 nucleotides: TGCGCCAGCAGCTTGGTGGCCCAGGGGGCTTTCTATGGCTACACCTTC.

In its sample, this clonotype was seen a few times. The chain recombines TRBV5-5 with TRBJ2-3; 7 bases are shared with TRBD2. The CDR3 sequence is 16 residues long. The germline V gene has CDR1 SGHKS and CDR2 YYEKEE (reference sequence). V gave up 3 bases and J gave up 4 bases; unmatched junction bases: 11. The CDR3 bases are TGTGCCAGCAGCTCCCTTGGCGGGAGTCCGGCAGATACGCAGTATTTT. Translated: CASSSLGGSPADTQYF.

The chain uses TRBV19 and TRBJ2-7, with D possibly matching TRBD1 (6 bases). The CDR3 is 14 amino acids. Trimming cost V 1 base and J 7 bases, with 14 bases left between them. The germline V gene has CDR1 LNHDA and CDR2 SQIVND (reference sequence). CDR3 protein: CASSIVGGLGEQYF. In DNA form, the CDR3 reads TGTGCCAGTAGTATAGTAGGGGGATTAGGGGAGCAGTACTTC.

In this sample, this clonotype turned up many times. The chain joins TRBV5-1 to TRBJ1-1; the D is unclear. CDR1 is SGHRS, CDR2 YFSETQ, per germline. V was pared by 0 bases and J by 4 bases, with 7 bases between. The CDR3 extends over 13 amino acids. The CDR3 DNA reads TGCGCCAGCAGCTTGGAAAGAACCACTGAAGCTTTCTTT. This gives the protein CASSLERTTEAFF.

This clonotype appeared many times. V usage is TRBV6-6 and J usage is TRBJ2-7; TRBD1 is a possible D gene (5 bases). CDR1 is MNHNY, CDR2 SVGAGI, per germline (reference sequence). CDR3 length: 15 residues. V dropped 1 base and J dropped 3 bases, with 13 bases sitting between them. DNA of the CDR3: TGTGCCAGCAGTTACTGGGCAGGGAAAGACTACGAGCAGTACTTC. This gives the protein CASSYWAGKDYEQYF.

The chain employs TRBV27 and TRBJ2-7; possible D gene TRBD2, 6 bases. V was clipped by 8 bases and J by 3 bases, with 14 bases between them. The CDR3 spans 13 residues. In germline, CDR1 is MNHEY, CDR2 SMNVEV (reference sequence). CDR3 nucleotides: TGTGCCAGCGGCCGGGAGCCTTACTACGAGCAGTACTTC. Its translation is CASGREPYYEQYF.

This clonotype was seen more than once but under ten times. The chain combines TRBV6-6 with TRBJ2-1; 7 bases line up with TRBD2. The junction had 11 bases not matched to a gene; V was cut back by 2 bases and J by 4 bases. CDR3 length equals 17 residues. The germline V gene encodes CDR1 MNHNY and CDR2 SVGAGI (reference sequence). This chain's CDR3 is CASSYTASGDLYNEQFF. CDR3 bases: TGTGCCAGCAGTTACACCGCTAGCGGCGACCTTTACAATGAGCAGTTCTTC.

Ten or more counts support this clonotype. V usage is TRBV28 and J usage is TRBJ2-5; D call uncertain. V was shortened by 6 bases and J by 3 bases, with 14 bases between the two germline ends. This CDR3 comprises 14 residues. The V gene's germline CDR1 is MDHEN and CDR2 SYDVKM. Written as DNA, the CDR3 is TGTGCCAGCAGCCCCACAGTATCCAAAGAGACCCAGTACTTC. Its protein is CASSPTVSKETQYF.